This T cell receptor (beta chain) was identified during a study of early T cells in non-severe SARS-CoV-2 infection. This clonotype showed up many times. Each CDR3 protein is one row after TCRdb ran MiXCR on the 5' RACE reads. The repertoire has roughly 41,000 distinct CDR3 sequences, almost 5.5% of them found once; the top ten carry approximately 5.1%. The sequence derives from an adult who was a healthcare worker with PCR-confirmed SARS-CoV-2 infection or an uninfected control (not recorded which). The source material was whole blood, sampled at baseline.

In nucleotides, the CDR3 is TGTGCCAGCAGTCCGGACAGATCCGGTTGGACCGGGGAGCTGTTTTTT. Protein sequence: CASSPDRSGWTGELFF. The V call is TRBV6-5, the J call TRBJ2-2; weak D call: TRBD1 (6 bases). Germline loops: CDR1 MNHEY, CDR2 SVGAGI. The CDR3 spans 16 residues. With 5 bases removed from V and 5 bases from J, the gap between germline ends came to 18 bases.